Below are 29 T cell receptor beta chains sequenced from a single sample in a study of regulatory T cells in long-lasting Graves disease. CDR3 regions were amplified by Arm-PCR using iRepertoire HTBI primers to build TCR beta libraries. TCRdb processed the multiplex PCR reads anew with MiXCR; each CDR3 protein has one entry. The profile shows some 220,000 distinct CDR3 sequences, around 19% of them singletons. Time point of the sample: newly diagnosed GD, antithyroid drugs for less than 3 months. The TCR library used RNA extracted from PBMCs. These data were likewise used in another study, on T cells in Graves' hyperthyroidism and ophthalmopathy.

The specimen comprised peripheral blood mononuclear cells (PBMCs), sampled at new diagnosis, from a patient treated with antithyroid drugs. These receptors all come from a woman in her twenties or thirties with Graves disease.

Notes on this clonotype: The junction departs from germline at one end; a sequencing error may be responsible. The rearrangement uses TRBV6-2 or TRBV6-3 and TRBJ1-5; TRBD1 might be the D (5 bases). The germline V gene encodes CDR1 MNHEY and CDR2 SVGEGT. This CDR3 has 17 residues. The CDR3 spells CASSADRGGAPSEPRHF. CDR3 bases: TGTGCCAGCAGCGCCGACCGAGGAGGGGCCCCCTCGGAGCCCCGGCATTTT.

In this sample, this clonotype turned up many times. CDR3 DNA sequence: TGTGCCAGCAGTCCGTTAGTTAGCACAGATACGCAGTATTTT. Its protein is CASSPLVSTDTQYF. The chain employs TRBV28 and TRBJ2-3; D ambiguous. The V end lost 5 bases, the J end lost 0 bases, and 9 bases lay between the germline ends. CDR1 is MDHEN and CDR2 is SYDVKM in the germline V gene. CDR3 length: 14 residues. The whole variable domain, remainder taken from reference TRBV28 and TRBJ2-3, is DVKVTQSSRYLVKRTGEKVFLECVQDMDHENMFWYRQDPGLGLRLIYFSYDVKMKEKGDIPEGYSVSREKKERFSLILESASTNQTSMYLCASSPLVSTDTQYFGPGTRLTVL.

There are many counts of this clonotype. The chain combines TRBV29-1 with TRBJ2-1; D might be TRBD1 or TRBD2, each matching 5 bases. This CDR3 has 15 amino acids. The ends were cut back, 7 bases at V and 7 bases at J, with 23 bases in the middle. Per germline, CDR1 SQVTM and CDR2 ANQGSEA. CDR3 nucleotide sequence: TGCAGCGCGACAGTCGGGTCGTCGGGGAAGAATGAGCAGTTCTTC. It codes for CSATVGSSGKNEQFF.

This clonotype was seen once. A far larger clone is off by one base, so a read error is likely. The chain combines TRBV20-1 with TRBJ2-5; 9 bases are shared with TRBD2. The germline V gene has CDR1 DFQATT and CDR2 SNEGSKA (reference sequence). The CDR3 runs 16 residues. The ends lost 0 bases at V and 11 bases at J; junction bases unmatched: 16. The CDR3 nucleotides are TGCAGTGCTAGAGATTTCCGTAGCGGGAGTGGTAATGAGCAGTACTTC. This codes for CSARDFRSGSGNEQYF.

This clonotype showed up many times. The rearrangement uses TRBV6-1 and TRBJ1-4; 7 bases map to TRBD1. The V and J ends lost 6 bases and 10 bases, in that order; junction bases with no gene match: 14. This CDR3 has 15 residues. CDR1 and CDR2 (germline): MNHNS, SASEGT. The CDR3 spells CASRKGRDSIRKLFF. The CDR3 DNA reads TGTGCCAGCAGAAAGGGACGGGACAGTATCAGAAAACTGTTTTTT.

The chain uses TRBV28 and TRBJ2-7; D might be TRBD2 (6 bases). The CDR3 contains 13 residues. V dropped 7 bases and J dropped 6 bases, with 16 bases sitting between them. Germline V gene data show CDR1 as MDHEN and CDR2 as SYDVKM. The CDR3 protein is CASTLGGLGEQYF. The CDR3 DNA is TGTGCCAGCACCCTCGGGGGATTAGGCGAGCAGTACTTC. The full variable domain, completed using reference TRBV28 and TRBJ2-7, is DVKVTQSSRYLVKRTGEKVFLECVQDMDHENMFWYRQDPGLGLRLIYFSYDVKMKEKGDIPEGYSVSREKKERFSLILESASTNQTSMYLCASTLGGLGEQYFGPGTRLTVT.

The table lists this clonotype with a few counts. CDR3 nucleotides: TGTGCCAGTAGTGTGAGCGGTAGCTCCTACAATGAGCAGTTCTTC. Protein: CASSVSGSSYNEQFF. The J gene is TRBJ2-1, the V gene TRBV19, with D perhaps matching TRBD2 (5 bases). Germline-derived CDR1 and CDR2 are LNHDA and SQIVND (reference sequence). The CDR3 spans 15 residues. V lost 5 bases and J 0 bases, leaving 11 bases between the germline ends.

This clonotype was found many times. The V call is TRBV14, the J call TRBJ2-1; D remains unclear. V lost 5 bases and J 0 bases, leaving 8 bases between the germline ends. Germline CDR1 reads SGHDN; CDR2 reads FVKESK. The CDR3 totals 14 residues. The chain's CDR3 is CASSTSSSYNEQFF. CDR3 bases: TGTGCCAGCAGCACGTCCAGCTCCTACAATGAGCAGTTCTTC.

This clonotype was found many times. DNA for the CDR3: TGTGCCAGCAGCCCGATCAGAGGGGGAGGCAGGGCGGTCATGAACACTGAAGCTTTCTTT. Protein: CASSPIRGGGRAVMNTEAFF. The V call is TRBV3-1, the J call TRBJ1-1, with D possibly being TRBD1 (6 bases). This CDR3 has 20 residues. V was shortened by 4 bases and J by 0 bases, with 27 bases between the two germline ends. Germline assignment: CDR1 LGHDT and CDR2 YNNKEL (reference sequence).

Turning to this clonotype: Only one base separates this from a far larger clonotype, so it likely reflects a read error. The V and J genes are TRBV11-2 and TRBJ2-1, with D possibly matching TRBD2 (6 bases). Germline CDR1 is SGHAT and CDR2 is FQNNGV. Between the trimmed V and J ends, which lost 7 bases and 10 bases, there was a span of 23 bases. The CDR3 is 15 residues long. CDR3 DNA sequence: TGTGCCAGCACCTCCTTAGCGGACGCCTTCTACGAGCAGTTCTTC. Its translation: CASTSLADAFYEQFF.

This rearrangement joins TRBV19 to TRBJ1-1; D is possibly TRBD1 (5 bases). Germline lookup yields CDR1 LNHDA and CDR2 SQIVND (reference sequence). There are 14 residues in the CDR3. Trimming stripped 10 bases from V and 7 bases from J, with 22 bases between. In DNA, the CDR3 is TGTGCCACCCAAACCCGCACAGGACCTCTTGAAGCTTTCTTT. This sequence encodes CATQTRTGPLEAFF.

The chain carries TRBV9 and TRBJ1-5, with D unclear. In germline, CDR1 is SGDLS, CDR2 YYNGEE. V lost 4 bases and J 0 bases, leaving 11 bases between the germline ends. This CDR3 region has 15 residues. CDR3 protein: CASSPGNHSNQPQHF. CDR3 coding DNA: TGTGCCAGCAGCCCAGGCAATCATAGCAATCAGCCCCAGCATTTT.

This clonotype was found a few times. The chain recombines TRBV4-1 with TRBJ2-6; D not resolved. The germline gives CDR1 MGHRA, CDR2 YSYEKL. This CDR3 region has 16 residues. The V end lost 0 bases, the J end lost 2 bases, and 8 bases lay between the germline ends. The CDR3 region is CASSQEGQAGANVLTF. CDR3 coding DNA: TGCGCCAGCAGCCAAGAGGGTCAGGCTGGGGCCAACGTCCTGACTTTC.

The V gene is TRBV11-2, the J gene TRBJ2-3; 7 bases agree with TRBD1. The CDR3 has 15 amino acids. Germline CDR1 is SGHAT and CDR2 is FQNNGV. Trimming removed 1 base from V and 2 bases from J; junction bases left unmatched: 3. This CDR3 reads CASSLGQGDTDTQYF. CDR3 DNA: TGTGCCAGCAGCTTAGGACAGGGCGACACAGATACGCAGTATTTT. Supplemented by reference TRBV11-2 and TRBJ2-3, the full variable domain reads EAGVAQSPRYKIIEKRQSVAFWCNPISGHATLYWYQQILGQGPKLLIQFQNNGVVDDSQLPKDRFSAERLKGVDSTLKIQPAKLEDSAVYLCASSLGQGDTDTQYFGPGTRLTVL.

This clonotype was picked up many times. This sequence joins TRBV7-2 and TRBJ2-7, with 12 bases matching TRBD1. The CDR3 spans 19 residues. V lost 5 bases and J lost 4; bases outside the gene matches: 18. Germline assignment: CDR1 SGHTA and CDR2 FQGNSA. The CDR3 loop is CASSGELRDRGRAGYEQYF. CDR3 nucleotide sequence: TGTGCCAGCAGCGGCGAACTCCGGGACAGGGGGCGCGCAGGGTACGAGCAGTACTTC.

Ten or more counts support this clonotype. CDR3 sequence reads: CASSPDRASGDTQYF. CDR3 sequence (DNA): TGTGCCAGCTCACCAGACAGGGCTTCTGGAGATACGCAGTATTTT. This sequence joins TRBV18 and TRBJ2-3; the match to TRBD1 covers 7 bases. V lost 2 bases, J lost 5 bases, and 7 bases stayed unmatched. Looked up from germline, CDR1 is KGHSH and CDR2 is LQKENI. The length of the CDR3 is 15 residues.

In this sample, this clonotype turned up many times. The V and J genes are TRBV7-9 and TRBJ1-2, with 7 bases lining up with TRBD1. The CDR3 is 16 residues long. V gave up 6 bases and J gave up 2 bases; unmatched junction bases: 12. Germline assignment: CDR1 SEHNR and CDR2 FQNEAQ (reference sequence). CDR3 loop: CASRILRYRGNYGYTF. Written as DNA, the CDR3 is TGTGCCAGCAGGATACTTCGATACAGGGGCAACTATGGCTACACCTTC.

This clonotype has ten or more counts. The CDR3 sequence: CASSLWTELQETQYF. The DNA for the CDR3 is TGTGCCAGCAGTTTGTGGACTGAGCTCCAAGAGACCCAGTACTTC. The chain recombines TRBV28 with TRBJ2-5, with D possibly matching TRBD2 (5 bases). V was pared by 3 bases and J by 1 base, with 12 bases between. Germline assignment: CDR1 MDHEN and CDR2 SYDVKM. The CDR3 is 15 residues long.

Ten or more counts support this clonotype. The chain has TRBV28 and TRBJ1-1; D is uncertain. This CDR3 comprises 16 residues. In germline, CDR1 is MDHEN, CDR2 SYDVKM. The V end lost 6 bases, the J end lost 0 bases, and 17 bases lay between the germline ends. The CDR3 region is CASRSYAVRMNTEAFF. The CDR3 DNA is TGTGCCAGCAGGTCGTATGCCGTCAGAATGAACACTGAAGCTTTCTTT.

This clonotype showed up many times. V usage is TRBV24-1 and J usage is TRBJ2-3, with D possibly TRBD2 on 5 matching bases. Trimming pared 9 bases from V and 6 bases from J, leaving 15 bases between. CDR3 length: 13 amino acids. Germline V gene lookup returns CDR1 KGHDR and CDR2 SFDVKD. CDR3 sequence: CATRGATGDTQYF. CDR3 DNA: TGTGCCACCCGGGGTGCTACGGGGGATACGCAGTATTTT.

CDR3 residues: CASSLTIAGETQYF. In nucleotides, the CDR3 is TGTGCCAGCAGCCTAACAATAGCGGGAGAGACCCAGTACTTC. This sequence joins TRBV7-2 and TRBJ2-1, with TRBD2 identical over 7 bases. The DNA matches TRBJ2-5 better at its end, which makes the J call doubtful. There are 14 residues in the CDR3. Germline CDR1 reads SGHTA; CDR2 reads FQGNSA.

This clonotype came up many times. The chain is built from TRBV27 and TRBJ1-5; 9 positions agree with TRBD1. Germline V CDR1 and CDR2: MNHEY, SMNVEV (reference sequence). The CDR3 runs 19 residues. The J segment lost 4 bases and the V segment lost 5 bases, leaving 18 bases of the junction unmatched. CDR3 loop: CASSLSGQGSFGRNQPQHF. The CDR3, as DNA: TGTGCCAGCAGTCTCTCGGGACAGGGCTCTTTTGGTCGGAATCAGCCCCAGCATTTT.

This clonotype was seen a single time. The genes are TRBV19 and TRBJ2-2; 10 bases agree with TRBD1. Germline V gives CDR1 LNHDA, CDR2 SQIVND (reference sequence). The CDR3 runs 15 residues. V shed 6 bases, J shed 6 bases, and the junction held 7 bases outside the gene matches. In DNA form, the CDR3 reads TGTGCCAGTAGAAGGACAGGGGGTGGCCCCGGGGAGCTGTTTTTT. It specifies CASRRTGGGPGELFF.

This clonotype has just one count. Its ends do not fully match the called genes, so a read error is possible. The chain has TRBV12-3 or TRBV12-4 and TRBJ1-1, with 7 positions matching TRBD1. This CDR3 spans 14 amino acids. CDR3 DNA: TGTGCCAGCAGGGGACAGAATATGAACACTGAAACTTTCTTT. It codes for CASRGQNMNTETFF.

This clonotype was recorded many times. The V and J genes are TRBV18 and TRBJ2-7, with D perhaps being TRBD1 or TRBD2 (5 bases each). Looked up from germline, CDR1 is KGHSH and CDR2 is LQKENI. The CDR3 spans 13 residues. Trimming took off 5 bases at V and 6 bases at J, with 14 bases between the two ends. The CDR3 spells CASSGTGDGEQYF. CDR3 nucleotides: TGTGCCAGCTCAGGGACGGGTGATGGCGAGCAGTACTTC. Filled out from reference TRBV18 and TRBJ2-7, the complete variable domain reads NAGVMQNPRHLVRRRGQEARLRCSPMKGHSHVYWYRQLPEEGLKFMVYLQKENIIDESGMPKERFSAEFPKEGPSILRIQQVVRGDSAAYFCASSGTGDGEQYFGPGTRLTVT.

This clonotype was observed many times. The chain uses TRBV5-1 and TRBJ2-3, with D unresolved. The V and J ends lost 0 bases and 6 bases respectively, with 11 bases between them. CDR1 is SGHRS and CDR2 is YFSETQ in the germline V gene. CDR3 length: 14 amino acids. The CDR3 bases are TGCGCCAGCAGCTTGGATATCTTACGCGATACGCAGTATTTT. It translates to CASSLDILRDTQYF.

With regard to this clonotype: Being one base from a much bigger clone, this may be a read error. The chain joins TRBV11-2 to TRBJ2-2, with D tentatively TRBD2 (6 bases). Germline-derived CDR1 and CDR2 are SGHAT and FQNNGV. V was pared by 5 bases and J by 4 bases, with 17 bases between. CDR3 length equals 16 residues. This chain's CDR3 is CASSPAGISTTGELFF. The CDR3 nucleotides read TGTGCCAGCAGCCCGGCGGGGATTTCGACCACCGGGGAGCTGTTTTTT.

This clonotype appeared a few times. This sequence joins TRBV5-5 and TRBJ2-7; D not certain. Germline-derived CDR1 and CDR2 are SGHKS and YYEKEE (reference sequence). V was clipped by 2 bases and J by 0 bases, with 9 bases between them. This CDR3 has 14 amino acids. The CDR3 DNA reads as TGTGCCAGCAGCTTAGGCCACTTCTCCTACGAGCAGTACTTC. Its translation is CASSLGHFSYEQYF.

By sample fraction, this clonotype is medium-sized (0.01 to 0.1%). This chain links TRBV11-3 with TRBJ1-2; D call uncertain. The V and J ends lost 1 base and 5 bases respectively, with 2 bases between them. This CDR3 is built from 11 residues. Germline lookup yields CDR1 SGHNT and CDR2 YENEEA. CDR3 DNA sequence: TGTGCCAGCAGCTTAGGGTATGGCTACACCTTC. It specifies CASSLGYGYTF.